Shown below are 3 T cell receptor beta chains from a single sample sequenced in a study of T cell responses to AZD1222 COVID-19 vaccine. Assay: immunoSEQ multiplex PCR; the TCRdb copy retains only in-frame clones and omits some. The sample holds under 200,000 clones, less than 95% seen once. Here the sequenced sample was peripheral blood, taken on day 0 of AZD1222 vaccination. These receptors came from an adult in good health.

The rearrangement uses TRBV29-1 and TRBJ2-3; 8 bases map to TRBD2. V was clipped by 7 bases and J by 5 bases; unmatched bases: 8. Germline CDR1 reads SQVTM; CDR2 reads ANQGSEA. The CDR3 is 13 residues long. CDR3 bases: TGCAGCGGCCGGGAGGGGTATATAGATACGCAGTATTTT. This encodes CSGREGYIDTQYF.

V is TRBV18 and J is TRBJ2-7; TRBD1 agrees at 7 bases. The J segment lost 4 bases and the V segment lost 4 bases, leaving 4 bases of the junction unmatched. The length of the CDR3 is 13 residues. Germline V lookup: CDR1 KGHSH, CDR2 LQKENI. This CDR3 reads CASSRQGTYEQYF. The CDR3 DNA is TGTGCCAGCTCACGACAGGGCACATACGAGCAGTACTTC.

This sequence joins TRBV7-2 and TRBJ1-4, with 11 nucleotides matching TRBD1. The germline V gene has CDR1 SGHTA and CDR2 FQGNSA. The V gene end was trimmed by 5 bases and the J gene end by 8 bases; junction bases not matched to a gene: 7. The CDR3 consists of 15 residues. The CDR3 reads CASSHPGTGGEKLFF. The CDR3 bases are TGTGCCAGCAGCCACCCCGGGACAGGGGGGGAAAAACTGTTTTTT.